This T cell receptor beta chain was sequenced in a study of cytomegalovirus exposure and HLA in healthy donors. Study-level points and caveats: In vitro confirmation showed a few CMV-associated chains to be CMV antigen specific. Listed as cytomegalovirus-associated were 150 to 200 TCR beta chains.

The CDR3 covers 15 residues. In germline, CDR1 is SGHRS, CDR2 YFSETQ. The trim removed 6 bases at V and 0 bases at J, leaving 7 bases unmatched. Primers: 60 Vbeta forward and 13 Jbeta reverse. Per the authors' pipeline: Counted up in a later analysis, unique TCR beta chains came to some 82 million, with around 12 million shared. Produced via immunoSEQ multiplex PCR; TCRdb's table is partial and in-frame only. The DNA gave D and trimming, while V, J and clone size come from that table. The sample includes 80,000 or so clones, more than 75% of them seen just once. Comment on this clone: As yet, its antigen is unknown.

The sample taken for sequencing was PBMCs. V and J are TRBV5-1 and TRBJ2-3, with 7 bases lining up with TRBD2. The source of this sequence is a man between 40 and 49 years old in good health and CMV-seronegative. Written as DNA, the CDR3 is TGCGCCAGCAACCAAGACGGGGGGAGCACAGATACGCAGTATTTT. Its protein is CASNQDGGSTDTQYF.